Given below is one T cell receptor (beta chain) in context. CDR1 and CDR2 from the germline V gene are LNHDA and SQIVND (reference sequence). The CDR3 consists of 11 residues. Trimming left V 8 bases short and J 6 bases short, with 7 bases between. This record belongs to a study of radiation and T cells in renal cell carcinoma. For the study at large: Nephrectomy followed 15 Gy stereotactic body radiation by 4 weeks.

Stated time point: baseline pretreatment blood. Sample treatment: 15 Gy SBRT to primary tumor, nephrectomy 4 weeks later. The tumor was a clear cell renal cell carcinoma. Generated by immunoSEQ multiplex PCR, the TCRdb table keeps only in-frame clones and is missing some. The sample has 150,000 or so clones, roughly 83% seen once. Here the sequenced sample was blood, taken from a patient whose treatment included radiotherapy and nephrectomy. The gene calls are TRBV19 and TRBJ2-2; D unresolved. This clonotype was obtained from a woman between 50 and 59 years old with renal cell carcinoma. CDR3 DNA sequence: TGTGCCAGTTACGCGGCCGGGGAGCTGTTTTTT. Translation: CASYAAGELFF. Full variable domain (missing parts from reference TRBV19 and TRBJ2-2): DGGITQSPKYLFRKEGQNVTLSCEQNLNHDAMYWYRQDPGQGLRLIYYSQIVNDFQKGDIAEGYSVSREKKESFPLTVTSAQKNPTAFYLCASYAAGELFFGEGSRLTVL.